The 9 T cell receptor beta chains reported below all come from one sample, sequenced in a study of technical replicates of blood from several donors (dated by TCRdb to the late 2010s). Libraries were built with the immunoSEQ multiplex PCR assay. TCRdb provides this immuneACCESS table in a form limited to in-frame rearrangements. Some clones are lacking; in checked studies, under half of them reflect an unresolved V gene, and why the rest are absent is not known. In all, the sample holds 55,000 to 80,000 clones, and approximately 96% of those were seen once. The top ten clones comprise 0.21% of the sample. The sequenced sample was T cells isolated from PBMCs. The receptors were gathered from a human donor in good health.

A single count supports this clone. The chain links TRBV7-9 to TRBJ2-7; 9 bases match TRBD1. The CDR3 is 15 amino acids. From germline, CDR1 is SEHNR and CDR2 FQNEAQ (reference sequence). Trimming removed 1 base from V and 2 bases from J; junction bases left unmatched: 3. The CDR3 nucleotides read TGTGCCAGCAGCTTAGGGACAGGGGTCCCCTACGAGCAGTACTTC. Amino acids: CASSLGTGVPYEQYF.

The chain is built from TRBV6-1 and TRBJ1-5, with 9 nucleotides matching TRBD1. Germline-derived CDR1 and CDR2 are MNHNS and SASEGT. The trim removed 6 bases at V and 5 bases at J, leaving 8 bases unmatched. The CDR3 covers 15 residues. The CDR3 spells CASRRGGQGDQPQHF. In DNA, the CDR3 is TGTGCCAGCAGGAGGGGGGGACAGGGTGATCAGCCCCAGCATTTT.

This chain connects TRBV4-1 to TRBJ2-1, with TRBD2 matching over 9 bases. Unmatched junction bases numbered 4, after V lost 8 bases and J lost 5 bases. The CDR3 runs 13 residues. In germline, CDR1 is MGHRA, CDR2 YSYEKL. CDR3 loop: CASSTSGNNEQFF. DNA of the CDR3: TGCGCCAGCTCGACTAGCGGAAACAATGAGCAGTTCTTC.

The rearrangement links TRBV11-2 to TRBJ2-7; 7 bases agree with TRBD2. J lost 3 bases, V lost 5 bases, and 10 bases had no gene match. The CDR3 totals 15 residues. The germline V gene has CDR1 SGHAT and CDR2 FQNNGV. This CDR3 reads CASSPRLAGIYEQYF. The CDR3 DNA follows: TGTGCCAGCAGCCCCCGACTAGCAGGTATCTACGAGCAGTACTTC.

The chain employs TRBV5-6 and TRBJ2-7, with 7 nucleotides matching TRBD1. CDR3 length equals 14 residues. The ends lost 3 bases at V and 0 bases at J; junction bases unmatched: 3. The V gene's germline CDR1 is SGHDT and CDR2 YYEEEE. For the CDR3, the DNA is TGTGCCAGCAGCTCCCGGGACAGCTCCTACGAGCAGTACTTC. Translation gives CASSSRDSSYEQYF.

The chain employs TRBV5-1 and TRBJ1-6; TRBD1 matches 7 bases. Germline assignment: CDR1 SGHRS and CDR2 YFSETQ. With 1 base clipped from V and 7 bases from J, the junction kept 2 bases outside the gene matches. This CDR3 is built from 14 residues. The CDR3 region is CASSLRDRNSPLHF. DNA of the CDR3: TGCGCCAGCAGCTTGAGGGACAGAAATTCACCCCTCCACTTT. Based on the CDR3 plus reference TRBV5-1 and TRBJ1-6, the full variable domain is KAGVTQTPRYLIKTRGQQVTLSCSPISGHRSVSWYQQTPGQGLQFLFEYFSETQRNKGNFPGRFSGRQFSNSRSEMNVSTLELGDSALYLCASSLRDRNSPLHFGNGTRLTVT.

The chain combines TRBV5-1 with TRBJ2-5; 11 bases align to TRBD2. Germline CDR1 and CDR2: SGHRS and YFSETQ. V shed 7 bases, J shed 2 bases, and the junction held 7 bases outside the gene matches. The CDR3 extends over 15 amino acids. The CDR3 sequence: CASGEGLAVQETQYF. The CDR3 DNA is TGCGCCAGCGGAGAGGGACTAGCGGTGCAAGAGACCCAGTACTTC.

This clone was counted between two and nine times. V gene TRBV30 combines with J gene TRBJ1-1; D ambiguous. Trimming pared 2 bases from V and 5 bases from J, leaving 12 bases between. The CDR3 is 13 amino acids. Germline lookup yields CDR1 GTSNPN and CDR2 SVGIG (reference sequence). DNA for the CDR3: TGTGCCTGGAGTACTCGTGCGGGTACTGAAGCTTTCTTT. Protein product: CAWSTRAGTEAFF. Combining the CDR3 with reference TRBV30 and TRBJ1-1 gives the whole variable domain SQTIHQWPATLVQPVGSPLSLECTVEGTSNPNLYWYRQAAGRGLQLLFYSVGIGQISSEVPQNLSASRPQDRQFILSSKKLLLSDSGFYLCAWSTRAGTEAFFGQGTRLTVV.

V and J are TRBV7-8 and TRBJ1-1; TRBD1 might be the D (6 bases). From germline, CDR1 is SGHVS and CDR2 FQNEAQ. The V end was cut by 5 bases, the J end by 0 bases, with 22 bases between. This CDR3 is 18 amino acids long. The CDR3, as DNA: TGTGCCAGCAGCCCTTGGGGGCGGGCCGCGAGTATGAACACTGAAGCTTTCTTT. This codes for CASSPWGRAASMNTEAFF.